This TCR beta chain was sequenced during a study of CD8 T cells in Susac syndrome. Random-hexamer reverse transcription was applied to about 0.45 to 1 ug RNA. From the immunoSEQ multiplex PCR reads, TCRdb called clonotypes with MiXCR, one entry per CDR3 protein. Of 150,000 to 200,000 distinct CDR3 sequences listed, 95% are singletons. J was trimmed by 4 bases and V by 7 bases; bases with no gene match: 8. CDR3 length: 14 amino acids. Germline assignment: CDR1 PRHDT and CDR2 FYEKMQ (reference sequence). Sequencing targeted TCR beta in T cells from blood (CD8+ and CD4+). Diagnostic criteria for definite or probable disease, in their recently defined form, were met by the patients with Susac syndrome. Both CD4+ and CD8+ T cells were negatively isolated, and TEMRA cells underwent FACS enrichment.

The TCR comes from a human donor with Susac syndrome. J is TRBJ2-3 and V is TRBV13, with TRBD2 identical over 7 bases. Specimen: CD8+ T cells from PBMCs. CDR3 in amino acids: CASTSGGFSDTQYF. The DNA for the CDR3 is TGTGCCAGCACCTCCGGGGGGTTCTCAGATACGCAGTATTTT. The variable domain in full, completed from reference TRBV13 and TRBJ2-3, reads AAGVIQSPRHLIKEKRETATLKCYPIPRHDTVYWYQQGPGQDPQFLISFYEKMQSDKGSIPDRFSAQQFSDYHSELNMSSLELGDSALYFCASTSGGFSDTQYFGPGTRLTVL.